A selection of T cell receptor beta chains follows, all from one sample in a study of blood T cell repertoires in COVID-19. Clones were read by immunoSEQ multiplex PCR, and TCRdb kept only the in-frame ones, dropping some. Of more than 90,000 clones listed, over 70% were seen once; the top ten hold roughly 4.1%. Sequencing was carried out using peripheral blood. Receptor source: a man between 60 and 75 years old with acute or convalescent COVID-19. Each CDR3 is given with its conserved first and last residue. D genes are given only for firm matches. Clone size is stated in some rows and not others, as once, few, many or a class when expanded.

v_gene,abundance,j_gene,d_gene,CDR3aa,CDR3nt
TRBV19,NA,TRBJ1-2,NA,CASTMGGIIGGYTF,TGTGCCAGTACCATGGGAGGGATAATCGGTGGCTACACCTTC
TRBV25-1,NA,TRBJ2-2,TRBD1,CASSPNRGRGGELFF,TGTGCCAGCAGTCCCAACAGGGGCCGGGGCGGGGAGCTGTTTTTT
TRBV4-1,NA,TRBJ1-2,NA,CASSQAVQVAYGYTF,TGCGCCAGCAGCCAAGCCGTACAGGTAGCTTATGGCTACACCTTC
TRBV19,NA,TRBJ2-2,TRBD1,CASRGGNTGELFF,TGTGCCAGTAGAGGGGGCAACACCGGGGAGCTGTTTTTT
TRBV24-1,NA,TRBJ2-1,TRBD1,CATSDHRGKSSYNEQFF,TGTGCCACCAGTGATCACAGGGGAAAAAGCTCCTACAATGAGCAGTTCTTC
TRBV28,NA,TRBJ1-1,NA,CASSLGGFTEAFF,TGTGCCAGCAGTTTGGGGGGGTTCACTGAAGCTTTCTTT
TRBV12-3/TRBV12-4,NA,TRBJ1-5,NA,CASSIDSNQPQHF,TGTGCCAGCAGCATAGATAGCAATCAGCCCCAGCATTTT
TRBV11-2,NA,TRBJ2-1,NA,CASSPPSSYNEQFF,TGTGCCAGCAGCCCCCCGAGCTCCTACAATGAGCAGTTCTTC
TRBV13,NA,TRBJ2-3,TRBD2,CASSLGNSGGVDSTDTQYF,TGTGCCAGCAGCTTAGGCAATAGCGGGGGCGTGGATAGCACAGATACGCAGTATTTT
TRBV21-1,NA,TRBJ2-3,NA,CASRGGTGSSDTQYF,TGTGCCTCGAGGGGAGGGACAGGGTCATCAGATACGCAGTATTTT
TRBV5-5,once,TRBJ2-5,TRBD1,CASSLEQGWETQYF,TGTGCCAGCAGCTTGGAACAGGGGTGGGAGACCCAGTACTTC
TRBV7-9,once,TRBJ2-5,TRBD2,CASSRDYETQYF,TGTGCCAGCAGCCGGGACTATGAGACCCAGTACTTC
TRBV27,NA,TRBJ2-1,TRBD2,CASSSVPGLANEQFF,TGTGCCAGCAGTTCCGTCCCGGGACTAGCGAATGAGCAGTTCTTC
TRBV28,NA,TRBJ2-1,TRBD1,CASFRGQGRINEQFF,TGTGCCAGCTTCCGGGGACAGGGGAGAATAAATGAGCAGTTCTTC
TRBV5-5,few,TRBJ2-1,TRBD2,CASSLTSGNHNEQFF,TGTGCCAGCAGCCTGACTAGCGGGAACCACAATGAGCAGTTCTTC
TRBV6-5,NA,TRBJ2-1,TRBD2,CASSSVGLVYNEQFF,TGTGCCAGCAGTTCCGTAGGACTAGTTTACAATGAGCAGTTCTTC
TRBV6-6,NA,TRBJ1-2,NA,CASTGAHYGYTF,TGTGCCAGCACAGGTGCGCACTATGGCTACACCTTC
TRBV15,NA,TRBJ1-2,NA,CATTISGTYNGYTF,TGTGCCACCACCATCTCCGGGACATATAATGGCTACACCTTC
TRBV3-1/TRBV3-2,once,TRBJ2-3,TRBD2,CASSTSSGGATDTQYF,TGTGCCAGCAGCACATCTAGCGGGGGGGCGACAGATACGCAGTATTTT
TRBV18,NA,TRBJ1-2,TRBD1,CASSLDRDYGYTF,TGTGCCAGCTCACTTGACAGGGACTATGGCTACACCTTC
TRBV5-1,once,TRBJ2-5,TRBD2,CASSSSSGQETQYF,TGCGCCAGCAGCTCCTCTAGCGGACAAGAGACCCAGTACTTC
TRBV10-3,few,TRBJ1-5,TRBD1,CAIREDRGYQPQHF,TGTGCCATCAGGGAGGACAGGGGGTATCAGCCCCAGCATTTT
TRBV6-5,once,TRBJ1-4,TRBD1,CASRRTGDEKLFF,TGTGCCAGTCGTAGGACAGGGGACGAAAAACTGTTTTTT
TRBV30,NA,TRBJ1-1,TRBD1,CAWSIRQGLTEAFF,TGTGCCTGGAGTATCCGACAGGGTCTGACTGAAGCTTTCTTT
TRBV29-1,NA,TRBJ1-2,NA,CSVEDLPGDYGYTF,TGCAGCGTTGAAGATCTTCCGGGGGACTATGGCTACACCTTC
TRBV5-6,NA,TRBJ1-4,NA,CASSLYQYGEKLFF,TGTGCCAGCAGCTTGTACCAATACGGGGAAAAACTGTTTTTT
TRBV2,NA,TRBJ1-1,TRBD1,CASRTGQAFF,TGTGCCAGTAGGACAGGGCAAGCTTTCTTT
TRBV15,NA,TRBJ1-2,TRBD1,CATSARQGNYGYTF,TGTGCCACCAGCGCCAGACAGGGTAACTATGGCTACACCTTC
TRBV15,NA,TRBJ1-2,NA,CATSSGIPSGGYTF,TGTGCCACCAGCAGCGGGATCCCCTCGGGTGGCTACACCTTC
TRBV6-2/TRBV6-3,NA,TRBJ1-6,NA,CASSFPLVGGHQNSPLHF,TGTGCCAGCAGTTTCCCCCTTGTAGGAGGGCACCAGAATTCACCCCTCCACTTT
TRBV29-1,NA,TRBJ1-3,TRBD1,CSGRQGGSGNTIYF,TGCAGCGGTAGACAGGGGGGATCTGGAAACACCATATATTTT
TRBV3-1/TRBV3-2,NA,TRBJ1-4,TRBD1,CASSRAQGQGNEKLFF,TGTGCCAGCAGCCGAGCCCAAGGACAGGGTAATGAAAAACTGTTTTTT
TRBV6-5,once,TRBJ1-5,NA,CASKGLNSNQPQHF,TGTGCCAGCAAGGGGTTAAATAGCAATCAGCCCCAGCATTTT
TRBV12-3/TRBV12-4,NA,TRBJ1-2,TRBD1,CASSRQGDYTF,TGTGCCAGCAGCCGACAGGGGGACTACACCTTC
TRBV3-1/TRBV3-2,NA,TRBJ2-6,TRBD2,CASSPRDSGGASGANVLTF,TGTGCCAGCAGCCCAAGGGATAGCGGGGGGGCCTCTGGGGCCAACGTCCTGACTTTC
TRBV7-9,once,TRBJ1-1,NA,CASSLDWGRTGNTEAFF,TGTGCCAGCAGCTTAGACTGGGGGCGGACGGGGAACACTGAAGCTTTCTTT
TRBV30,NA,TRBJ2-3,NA,CAWSIPSGGRDTQYF,TGTGCCTGGAGCATTCCCTCAGGGGGGCGGGATACGCAGTATTTT